This T cell receptor beta chain is from a study of T cell changes during pregnancy in multiple sclerosis (dated by TCRdb to about 2019). About the investigation overall: In women with multiple sclerosis, the researchers looked at how the T cell repertoire shifted as pregnancy progressed.

CDR1 and CDR2 are read off the germline V gene (reference sequence) as LNHDA and SQIVND. Germline trimming amounts to 4 bases on V and 3 bases on J, with 4 as the count of junction bases outside the gene matches. Measured from the cysteine to the phenylalanine, the CDR3 is 14 residues long. The retained sequence is limited to the CDR3, 42 bases, with the frame set at the first base. The library was produced with the immunoSEQ multiplex PCR assay. TCRdb mirrors the immuneACCESS table, restricted to in-frame sequences. Some clones are absent from its copies; in checked studies, under half trace to an unresolved V gene, and the reason for the others is unknown. The table for this sample lists 80,000 to 130,000 clones; around 94% of them were counted only once. Approximately 1.2% of the sample is taken by the ten largest. In regard to this clone: The clone's antigen remains unknown. Per-nucleotide qualities are absent, and no much larger clonotype sits a single base away.

The V and J segments used are TRBV19 and TRBJ1-1, with 8 junctional bases fitting TRBD1. Sequencing used peripheral blood, obtained in the second trimester of pregnancy. The sequence was collected from a female donor with multiple sclerosis, enrolled in a pregnancy study. This receptor has the CDR3 CASSKDRVDTEAFF. The nucleotide sequence reads as follows: TGTGCCAGTAGTAAGGACAGGGTGGACACTGAAGCTTTCTTT.